A single sample gave rise to the 21 T cell receptor beta chains below, sequenced in a study of T cell responses to AZD1222 COVID-19 vaccine (dated by TCRdb to the early 2020s). Reading the label with the study, this specimen's time point is: baseline before first vaccination. The library relied on the immunoSEQ multiplex PCR assay. Held by TCRdb, this immuneACCESS table contains in-frame sequences only and omits some clones. Under half of the omission traces to an unresolved V gene where checked; the cause of the rest is unknown. This sample has fewer than 35,000 clones in its table, and approximately 93% of those were observed once. 45% to 50% of the sample is taken by the ten largest. Sequenced here: peripheral blood, sampled on day 0 of AZD1222 vaccination. These receptors all come from an adult in good health.

The chain has TRBV9 and TRBJ1-2; 10 bases align to TRBD1. The CDR3 consists of 15 residues. The trim removed 3 bases at V and 2 bases at J, leaving 4 bases unmatched. Germline values: CDR1 SGDLS, CDR2 YYNGEE. CDR3 sequence reads: CASSAGGQGNYGYTF. CDR3 nucleotide sequence: TGTGCCAGCAGCGCCGGGGGACAGGGGAACTATGGCTACACCTTC.

This chain connects TRBV29-1 to TRBJ2-1, with 7 bases that match TRBD1. Looked up from germline, CDR1 is SQVTM and CDR2 is ANQGSEA. CDR3 length: 14 residues. With V trimmed by 1 base and J by 5 bases, 5 bases remained unmatched. CDR3 DNA: TGCAGCGTTGAAGCGATACAGGGGAACAATGAGCAGTTCTTC. It specifies CSVEAIQGNNEQFF.

CDR3 bases: TGTGCCAGTAGTATTTGGCAATTTGCCGGCTACACCTTC. Residues: CASSIWQFAGYTF. The chain couples TRBV19 to TRBJ1-2; D call uncertain. Germline V lookup: CDR1 LNHDA, CDR2 SQIVND (reference sequence). The ends were cut back, 3 bases at V and 8 bases at J, with 13 bases in the middle. The CDR3 spans 13 residues.

The rearrangement links TRBV5-4 to TRBJ2-1; the match to TRBD2 covers 9 bases. J lost 8 bases, V lost 0 bases, and 6 bases had no gene match. This CDR3 comprises 15 residues. Germline V gives CDR1 SGHNT, CDR2 YYREEE (reference sequence). DNA for the CDR3: TGTGCCAGCAGCTTGGTTGCGGGGGGGCCCTATGAGCAGTTCTTC. This translates into CASSLVAGGPYEQFF.

This chain joins TRBV25-1 and TRBJ1-1; D is unclear. The germline V and J ends were trimmed by 6 bases and 5 bases, with 13 bases remaining between them. This CDR3 is 13 amino acids long. The germline gives CDR1 MGHDK, CDR2 SYGVNS. The CDR3 DNA is TGTGCCAGCAGCCGAGGTGGTTTTACTGAAGCTTTCTTT. Translation: CASSRGGFTEAFF.

The CDR3 loop reads CAWTNRRWAEAFF. The CDR3 region has the DNA TGTGCCTGGACAAACAGGCGGTGGGCTGAAGCTTTCTTT. This sequence joins TRBV30 and TRBJ1-1; possibly TRBD1 for D (5 bases). This CDR3 contains 13 residues. V lost 4 bases and J 6 bases, leaving 15 bases between the germline ends. Germline CDR1 and CDR2: GTSNPN and SVGIG (reference sequence).

Only one count was recorded for this clone. The chain employs TRBV6-5 and TRBJ1-2; 12 positions match TRBD1. CDR1 and CDR2 from the germline V gene are MNHEY and SVGAGI. The CDR3 covers 13 residues. Trimming removed 8 bases from V and 8 bases from J; junction bases left unmatched: 6. Written as DNA, the CDR3 is TGTGCCAGCGGGTCGGGACAGGGGGCAGGCTACACCTTC. As protein: CASGSGQGAGYTF.

This chain joins TRBV5-1 and TRBJ2-7, with D perhaps assigned TRBD1 or TRBD2 (5 bases each). Per the germline V gene, CDR1 is SGHRS and CDR2 is YFSETQ. Deletions cut 6 bases from V and 6 bases from J, with 16 bases between. This CDR3 is built from 13 residues. The CDR3 coding sequence is TGCGCCAGCAAGCTGGGGCTAGAGGGCGAGCAGTACTTC. Its translation: CASKLGLEGEQYF.

This clone came up once. The chain uses TRBV10-3 and TRBJ2-7; 9 nucleotides align to TRBD2. The junction had 3 bases not matched to a gene; V was cut back by 6 bases and J by 3 bases. CDR1 is ENHRY, CDR2 SYGVKD, per germline. The CDR3 runs to 13 residues. The CDR3 DNA reads as TGTGCCATCAGGGGCGGGGGGGACTACGAGCAGTACTTC. Amino acid sequence: CAIRGGGDYEQYF.

The V call is TRBV10-2, the J call TRBJ1-2; no firm D call. This CDR3 region has 13 residues. From germline, CDR1 is WSHSY and CDR2 SAAADI. V was cut by 3 bases and J by 2 bases, with 7 bases left in between. CDR3 nucleotide sequence: TGCGCCAGCAGTGATGAGGGAAACTATGGCTACACCTTC. This sequence encodes CASSDEGNYGYTF.

The chain uses TRBV9 and TRBJ1-3; D unclear. Per germline, CDR1 SGDLS and CDR2 YYNGEE. The ends were cut back, 0 bases at V and 4 bases at J, with 8 bases in the middle. CDR3 length: 14 amino acids. CDR3 coding DNA: TGTGCCAGCAGCGTAGATGACACAGGAAACACCATATATTTT. It codes for CASSVDDTGNTIYF.

This chain uses TRBV6-2 or TRBV6-3 with TRBJ2-1; unclear D gene. The V gene's germline CDR1 is MNHEY and CDR2 SVGEGT. This CDR3 is built from 16 residues. V lost 2 bases and J 2 bases, leaving 13 bases between the germline ends. The CDR3 loop reads CASSYGMARAYNEQFF. In nucleotides, the CDR3 is TGTGCCAGCAGTTACGGCATGGCCAGAGCCTACAATGAGCAGTTCTTC.

The chain couples TRBV6-5 to TRBJ1-4; the match to TRBD1 covers 8 bases. CDR1 MNHEY and CDR2 SVGAGI come from the germline V gene. V lost 6 bases and J lost 8; bases outside the gene matches: 11. This CDR3 has 15 residues. CDR3 sequence: CASSPTRQGKEKLFF. CDR3 nucleotides: TGTGCCAGCAGCCCCACCCGACAGGGGAAGGAAAAACTGTTTTTT.

The chain has TRBV11-2 and TRBJ1-2; 8 positions match TRBD1. Trimming took 3 bases from V and 2 from J; bases not matched to a gene: 5. This CDR3 spans 15 amino acids. Germline CDR1 is SGHAT and CDR2 is FQNNGV. The CDR3 bases are TGTGCCAGCAGCTTGGGGACAGGAACCAACTATGGCTACACCTTC. Translating gives CASSLGTGTNYGYTF. The full variable domain, in which reference TRBV11-2 and TRBJ1-2 provide the parts outside the CDR3, is EAGVAQSPRYKIIEKRQSVAFWCNPISGHATLYWYQQILGQGPKLLIQFQNNGVVDDSQLPKDRFSAERLKGVDSTLKIQPAKLEDSAVYLCASSLGTGTNYGYTFGSGTRLTVV.

The V call is TRBV6-2 or TRBV6-3, the J call TRBJ1-2; D remains ambiguous. Per the germline V gene, CDR1 is MNHEY and CDR2 is SVGEGT. V was shortened by 5 bases and J by 5 bases, with 27 bases between the two germline ends. This CDR3 spans 18 amino acids. DNA of the CDR3: TGTGCCAGCAGTACCCCACGGACCGTAGAATCCTCCCTTTATGGCTACACCTTC. This gives the protein CASSTPRTVESSLYGYTF.

The chain links TRBV12-3 or TRBV12-4 to TRBJ2-3; D call uncertain. The CDR3 extends over 13 amino acids. The germline V and J ends were trimmed by 6 bases and 1 base, with 8 bases remaining between them. The CDR3 DNA follows: TGTGCCAGCAGGGGGTATGGCACAGATACGCAGTATTTT. This encodes CASRGYGTDTQYF.

A few counts support this clone. This chain connects TRBV5-4 to TRBJ1-2; D unclear. The CDR3 covers 16 residues. V lost 0 bases to trimming and J lost 8 bases, with 20 bases between them. Germline V gene lookup returns CDR1 SGHNT and CDR2 YYREEE (reference sequence). CDR3 protein: CASSLGGEWRGRGYTF. The CDR3 DNA is TGTGCCAGCAGCTTGGGAGGAGAGTGGAGAGGACGGGGCTACACCTTC.

V gene TRBV24-1 combines with J gene TRBJ2-1, with TRBD2 matching 10 bases. CDR3 length equals 16 residues. CDR1 and CDR2 from the germline V gene are KGHDR and SFDVKD. J was trimmed by 7 bases and V by 2 bases; bases with no gene match: 7. CDR3 amino acids: CATSDSERGGLNEQFF. The CDR3 nucleotides are TGTGCCACCAGTGATTCCGAGCGGGGGGGCTTAAATGAGCAGTTCTTC.

The rearrangement links TRBV29-1 to TRBJ1-4, with D possibly being TRBD1 (5 bases). The V gene's germline CDR1 is SQVTM and CDR2 ANQGSEA. The CDR3 runs 12 residues. This CDR3 reads CSPGGLGEKLFF. CDR3 bases: TGCAGTCCGGGGGGGTTAGGTGAAAAACTGTTTTTT.

The V and J genes are TRBV11-3 and TRBJ1-3; no clear D gene. The ends were cut back, 5 bases at V and 4 bases at J, with 18 bases in the middle. CDR3 length: 16 amino acids. In germline, CDR1 is SGHNT, CDR2 YENEEA. CDR3: CASSPGPISSGNTIYF. For the CDR3, the DNA is TGTGCCAGCAGCCCGGGCCCGATATCGAGCGGAAACACCATATATTTT.

The rearrangement uses TRBV6-5 and TRBJ2-7; D remains ambiguous. The V end lost 5 bases, the J end lost 7 bases, and 12 bases lay between the germline ends. The germline CDR1 and CDR2 sequences are MNHEY and SVGAGI. This CDR3 contains 12 residues. CDR3 sequence reads: CASSRTPREQYF. The CDR3 DNA sequence: TGTGCCAGCAGTCGCACCCCCAGGGAGCAGTACTTC.